The 7 T cell receptor beta chains below come from one sample, sequenced in a study of blood T cell repertoires in COVID-19. Data came from immunoSEQ multiplex PCR; TCRdb stores just in-frame clones and leaves some out. This sample has some 420,000 clones, with roughly nine tenths found just once. What was sequenced was PBMCs or T cells enriched from blood (not recorded which). All receptors come from a young man who had recovered from COVID-19.

This chain links TRBV3-1 (or the pseudogene TRBV3-2) with TRBJ2-3; perhaps TRBD2 as D (5 bases). This CDR3 contains 16 residues. Germline V lookup: CDR1 LGHDT, CDR2 YNNKEL (reference sequence). Trimming cost V 3 bases and J 4 bases, with 17 bases left between them. CDR3: CASSHGFSGGPDTQYF. Here the CDR3 DNA reads TGTGCCAGCAGCCACGGGTTCAGCGGCGGTCCAGATACGCAGTATTTT.

The chain links TRBV4-2 to TRBJ2-3; 9 bases align to TRBD1. This CDR3 region has 15 residues. The V segment lost 3 bases and the J segment 2 bases; nucleotides outside the gene matches: 3. Germline CDR1 is LGHNA and CDR2 is YNFKEQ. CDR3 DNA: TGTGCCAGCAGCCAGGGGACAGGGAACACAGATACGCAGTATTTT. This codes for CASSQGTGNTDTQYF.

The chain joins TRBV7-8 to TRBJ2-7, with a weak D call TRBD1 (5 bases). The CDR3 covers 15 residues. V was trimmed by 1 base and J by 2 bases, leaving 12 bases between them. CDR1 is SGHVS and CDR2 is FQNEAQ in the germline V gene. CDR3 nucleotides: TGTGCCAGCAGCTTAGGTCGCGACAGAACCTACGAGCAGTACTTC. It encodes CASSLGRDRTYEQYF.

The rearrangement joins TRBV29-1 to TRBJ1-5; 10 bases are shared with TRBD1. Germline V lookup: CDR1 SQVTM, CDR2 ANQGSEA. V shed 6 bases, J shed 9 bases, and the junction held 8 bases outside the gene matches. The CDR3 has 13 amino acids. The CDR3 region is CSVKATGGSPQHF. The CDR3 nucleotides are TGCAGCGTGAAGGCGACAGGGGGCTCGCCCCAGCATTTT.

This rearrangement joins TRBV6-5 to TRBJ1-1; D may be TRBD1 (5 bases). Germline lookup yields CDR1 MNHEY and CDR2 SVGAGI. Between the trimmed V and J ends, which lost 11 bases and 7 bases, there was a span of 20 bases. This CDR3 has 13 amino acids. The CDR3 region is CAVSKVRASEAFF. CDR3 nucleotide sequence: TGTGCCGTCTCCAAGGTCAGGGCAAGTGAAGCTTTCTTT.

V is TRBV5-5 and J is TRBJ2-1; D uncertain. In germline, CDR1 is SGHKS, CDR2 YYEKEE (reference sequence). V dropped 2 bases and J dropped 5 bases, with 14 bases sitting between them. CDR3 size: 15 residues. In DNA form, the CDR3 reads TGTGCCAGCAGCTTTGGTGAGTCGACACACAATGAGCAGTTCTTC. Encoded protein: CASSFGESTHNEQFF.

The chain combines TRBV11-2 with TRBJ2-5; 7 bases align to TRBD1. Germline-derived CDR1 and CDR2 are SGHAT and FQNNGV. The ends lost 1 base at V and 5 bases at J; junction bases unmatched: 13. The CDR3 consists of 17 residues. The CDR3 nucleotides are TGTGCCAGCAGCTTAGGCAGGGGGAGAACTCTTGGGGAGACCCAGTACTTC. This translates into CASSLGRGRTLGETQYF.